The present TCR beta chain was sequenced within a study of Graves' ophthalmopathy and Graves' hyperthyroidism. Study findings and constraints: Detected in blood as well were most expanded thyroid clonotypes with frequency above 0.001.

Between the trimmed V and J ends, which lost 6 bases and 2 bases, there was a span of 11 bases. The CDR3 has 14 residues. In germline, CDR1 is DFQATT, CDR2 SNEGSKA (reference sequence). Enrolled hyperthyroidism patients had a new diagnosis, a duration under 2 months, and an age of 18 to 65. PBMCs were isolated by Ficoll-Paque density gradient centrifugation, using over 9.5 ml of fresh peripheral blood as the starting material. Amplified TCR beta CDR3 regions were obtained using RNA transcripts as template. An initial RT-PCR round employing HTBI primers preceded a second-round multiplex PCR. TCRdb re-derived calls from the multiplex PCR reads in MiXCR, one entry per CDR3 protein. In the table there are 400,000 or so distinct CDR3 sequences, roughly 14% of which are singletons. This clonotype was counted ten times or more. Its antigen remains unknown.

Sequenced material: peripheral blood. This TCR was sampled from a woman in her late teens or twenties with stable Graves' hyperthyroidism. The chain links TRBV20-1 to TRBJ1-6, with unresolved D. The CDR3 loop reads CSAAQVPYNSPLHF. CDR3 sequence (DNA): TGCAGTGCGGCTCAGGTCCCCTATAATTCACCCCTCCACTTT.